Listed here are 32 T cell receptor beta chains from one sample, sequenced in a study of identical twins. A single record per CDR3 protein comes from TCRdb applying MiXCR to the 5' RACE reads. The table records about 520,000 distinct CDR3 sequences, approximately 22% of them present only once. These data also featured in a second study, about T cells expressing NK-cell markers.

The sequencing input was CD4+ T cells sorted from blood. Receptors were obtained from a woman between 18 and 29 years old in good health.

This clonotype has only a few counts. The chain is built from TRBV4-2 and TRBJ2-5; D uncertain. The CDR3 contains 15 residues. Between the trimmed V and J ends, which lost 1 base and 5 bases, there was a span of 14 bases. The germline gives CDR1 LGHNA, CDR2 YNFKEQ. The CDR3 protein is CASSQVRTALETQYF. CDR3 in DNA: TGTGCCAGCAGCCAAGTCCGAACCGCTCTGGAGACCCAGTACTTC.

The chain combines TRBV6-5 with TRBJ1-2; D unclear. Germline lookup yields CDR1 MNHEY and CDR2 SVGAGI. Trimming cost V 4 bases and J 2 bases, with 14 bases left between them. The CDR3 has 15 amino acids. The CDR3 nucleotides read TGTGCCAGCAGTTGGGCCCCGTCGAAGAACTATGGCTACACCTTC. It is translated as CASSWAPSKNYGYTF.

The chain recombines TRBV27 with TRBJ2-2; 8 nucleotides match TRBD1. The CDR3 spans 17 residues. Germline CDR1 and CDR2: MNHEY and SMNVEV (reference sequence). The junction had 9 bases not matched to a gene; V was cut back by 5 bases and J by 1 base. CDR3 sequence reads: CASSTSRGTGNTGELFF. The DNA of the CDR3 is TGTGCCAGCAGTACCTCCCGTGGGACAGGGAACACCGGGGAGCTGTTTTTT.

The CDR3 nucleotides are TGTGCCAGCAGCTTGGCATGGGGGGGTAATTCACCCCTCCACTTT. This sequence encodes CASSLAWGGNSPLHF. The chain has TRBV7-8 and TRBJ1-6, with D maybe TRBD1 (5 bases). V gave up 3 bases and J gave up 6 bases, with 12 bases separating them. Germline V gives CDR1 SGHVS, CDR2 FQNEAQ. The CDR3 is 15 residues long. The full variable domain, in which reference TRBV7-8 and TRBJ1-6 provide the parts outside the CDR3, is GAGVSQSPRYKVAKRGQDVALRCDPISGHVSLFWYQQALGQGPEFLTYFQNEAQLDKSGLPSDRFFAERPEGSVSTLKIQRTQQEDSAVYLCASSLAWGGNSPLHFGNGTRLTVT.

The sample holds a few counts of this clonotype. This chain connects TRBV25-1 to TRBJ1-1; no clear D gene. Germline V gene data show CDR1 as MGHDK and CDR2 as SYGVNS. The CDR3 sequence is 13 residues long. Trimming took off 3 bases at V and 0 bases at J, with 5 bases between the two ends. CDR3 in amino acids: CASSDKVNTEAFF. CDR3 sequence (DNA): TGTGCCAGCAGTGATAAGGTGAACACTGAAGCTTTCTTT.

The chain's CDR3 is CASRAGVDTEAFF. The CDR3 DNA reads TGTGCCAGCAGGGCGGGGGTGGACACTGAAGCTTTCTTT. This chain connects TRBV5-5 to TRBJ1-1, with D possibly TRBD1 on 5 matching bases. The CDR3 length is 13 residues. The germline V gene has CDR1 SGHKS and CDR2 YYEKEE (reference sequence). V was trimmed by 5 bases and J by 3 bases, leaving 11 bases between them.

This clonotype was observed a few times. This chain links TRBV7-2 with TRBJ1-1; 9 bases are a match to TRBD1. The V and J ends lost 5 bases and 5 bases, in that order; junction bases with no gene match: 6. The germline gives CDR1 SGHTA, CDR2 FQGNSA. This CDR3 is built from 14 residues. The CDR3 loop is CASSPDRGRTEAFF. The CDR3 coding sequence is TGTGCCAGCAGCCCGGACAGGGGACGGACTGAAGCTTTCTTT.

The genes are TRBV6-2 or TRBV6-3 and TRBJ2-1; D is undetermined. The V end lost 7 bases, the J end lost 5 bases, and 18 bases lay between the germline ends. There are 15 residues in the CDR3. The V gene's germline CDR1 is MNHEY and CDR2 SVGEGT. The CDR3 is CASTSGKERHNEQFF. In DNA form, the CDR3 reads TGTGCCAGCACCTCTGGGAAAGAAAGACACAATGAGCAGTTCTTC.

V gene TRBV15 combines with J gene TRBJ2-1, with a weak D call TRBD2 (6 bases). The CDR3 is made up of 16 amino acids. Germline V lookup: CDR1 LNHNV, CDR2 YYDKDF (reference sequence). V shed 3 bases and J shed 4 bases, with 16 bases lying between them. The CDR3 coding sequence is TGTGCCACCAGCAGTGGGGGTGGAGGGTTTTACAATGAGCAGTTCTTC. As protein: CATSSGGGGFYNEQFF.

The rearrangement links TRBV6-2 or TRBV6-3 to TRBJ2-2; D gene unclear. V lost 6 bases and J 4 bases, leaving 9 bases between the germline ends. Per germline, CDR1 MNHEY and CDR2 SVGEGT. The CDR3 has 13 amino acids. CDR3 sequence reads: CASRPYSTGELFF. As DNA, the CDR3 is TGTGCCAGCAGACCCTATAGCACCGGGGAGCTGTTTTTT.

This clonotype was picked up a small number of times. The CDR3 DNA reads as TGTGCCAGCAGCGCGGGAGGGAGGGCCTACGAGCAGTACTTC. Translated: CASSAGGRAYEQYF. This chain connects TRBV5-6 to TRBJ2-7, with 9 bases lining up with TRBD2. V shed 4 bases, J shed 2 bases, and the junction held 4 bases outside the gene matches. CDR1 and CDR2 (germline): SGHDT, YYEEEE. CDR3 length equals 14 residues. The full variable domain, with the rest looked up from reference TRBV5-6 and TRBJ2-7, is DAGVTQSPTHLIKTRGQQVTLRCSPKSGHDTVSWYQQALGQGPQFIFQYYEEEERQRGNFPDRFSGHQFPNYSSELNVNALLLGDSALYLCASSAGGRAYEQYFGPGTRLTVT.

There are a few counts of this clonotype. V is TRBV20-1 and J is TRBJ2-7, with a possible D match to TRBD1 (5 bases). Trimming cost V 6 bases and J 2 bases, with 20 bases left between them. Germline-derived CDR1 and CDR2 are DFQATT and SNEGSKA (reference sequence). The CDR3 length is 15 residues. The CDR3, as DNA: TGCAGTGCACAGGTGGGGTCGTACCACACCTACGAGCAGTACTTC. Translated: CSAQVGSYHTYEQYF.

V gene TRBV6-1 combines with J gene TRBJ2-5; D unclear. V shed 8 bases and J shed 0 bases, with 10 bases lying between them. CDR1 and CDR2 (germline): MNHNS, SASEGT. The CDR3 is made up of 13 amino acids. The CDR3 DNA reads as TGTGCCAGCGGGCGCCAGTACCAAGAGACCCAGTACTTC. This gives the protein CASGRQYQETQYF.

This clonotype was seen at least ten times. The chain joins TRBV25-1 to TRBJ2-5, with 7 bases aligning to TRBD2. V lost 8 bases and J lost 2; bases outside the gene matches: 8. The germline V gene has CDR1 MGHDK and CDR2 SYGVNS. CDR3 size: 14 residues. This CDR3 is CASSIQRGQETQYF. CDR3 DNA: TGTGCCAGCTCAATACAGCGGGGACAAGAGACCCAGTACTTC.

This clonotype was counted ten times or more. The V and J genes are TRBV5-1 and TRBJ2-2, with 8 bases that match TRBD1. The CDR3 totals 15 residues. From germline, CDR1 is SGHRS and CDR2 YFSETQ. The trim removed 4 bases at V and 2 bases at J, leaving 4 bases unmatched. For the CDR3, the DNA is TGCGCCAGCAGCACGGGACAGGCTAACACCGGGGAGCTGTTTTTT. Translating gives CASSTGQANTGELFF.

The V gene is TRBV10-2, the J gene TRBJ1-2; 7 bases fit TRBD1. V shed 5 bases and J 4 bases; nucleotides not matched to a gene: 10. CDR1 is WSHSY and CDR2 is SAAADI in the germline V gene. This CDR3 is 15 amino acids long. CDR3 loop: CASSSTGTVIYGYTF. The CDR3 nucleotides read TGCGCCAGCAGTTCCACCGGGACAGTGATCTATGGCTACACCTTC.

This clonotype appeared a few times. This rearrangement joins TRBV12-3 or TRBV12-4 to TRBJ2-3; D not resolved. The length of the CDR3 is 14 residues. Trimming stripped 3 bases from V and 1 base from J, with 8 bases between. CDR3 sequence reads: CASSFRERTDTQYF. CDR3 in DNA: TGTGCCAGCAGTTTCCGTGAGCGCACAGATACGCAGTATTTT.

V gene TRBV12-3 or TRBV12-4 combines with J gene TRBJ2-7; tentative D call: TRBD2 (6 bases). The CDR3 spans 12 residues. Trimming pared 11 bases from V and 3 bases from J, leaving 14 bases between. The CDR3 reads CASRRGSYEQYF. CDR3 DNA: TGTGCCTCCCGACGGGGGAGCTACGAGCAGTACTTC.

The chain joins TRBV15 to TRBJ2-3; perhaps TRBD1 as D (6 bases). Trimming left V 3 bases short and J 0 bases short, with 16 bases between. The length of the CDR3 is 17 residues. Germline CDR1 is LNHNV and CDR2 is YYDKDF (reference sequence). DNA of the CDR3: TGTGCCACCAGCAGGGACCATGGGGGCACTAGCACAGATACGCAGTATTTT. This encodes CATSRDHGGTSTDTQYF.

V usage is TRBV24-1 and J usage is TRBJ2-1; the match to TRBD1 covers 9 bases. Germline V gene sequence: CDR1 KGHDR, CDR2 SFDVKD. V was pared by 7 bases and J by 7 bases, with 13 bases of the junction left unmatched. CDR3 length: 16 residues. The CDR3 region is CATSSGQGANLNEQFF. The CDR3 DNA sequence: TGTGCCACCAGCTCGGGACAGGGAGCGAATTTAAATGAGCAGTTCTTC.

This clonotype was counted a few times. The chain links TRBV20-1 to TRBJ2-3, with D perhaps given as TRBD1 or TRBD2 (6 bases each). V was pared by 1 base and J by 7 bases, with 12 bases between. This CDR3 has 13 amino acids. The V gene's germline CDR1 is DFQATT and CDR2 SNEGSKA (reference sequence). The CDR3 nucleotides are TGCAGTGCTAGAGGAGAGGGGGGTTATACGCAGTATTTT. The encoded protein is CSARGEGGYTQYF.

This clonotype was counted a few times. V and J are TRBV7-2 and TRBJ2-1; the D gene is possibly TRBD1 (6 bases). This CDR3 has 14 residues. The ends were cut back, 2 bases at V and 9 bases at J, with 14 bases in the middle. Looked up from germline, CDR1 is SGHTA and CDR2 is FQGNSA. The CDR3 DNA reads as TGTGCCAGCAGCTTAACTAGGGACACGGGTGAGCAGTTCTTC. This gives the protein CASSLTRDTGEQFF.

The chain employs TRBV27 and TRBJ1-4, with D possibly matching TRBD1 (6 bases). This CDR3 is 16 amino acids long. The germline V and J ends were trimmed by 6 bases and 8 bases, with 22 bases remaining between them. CDR1 MNHEY and CDR2 SMNVEV come from the germline V gene (reference sequence). The CDR3 DNA follows: TGTGCCAGCAGCCCTGAAGGGGGAAATAGGGTCGAAAAACTGTTTTTT. Amino acid sequence: CASSPEGGNRVEKLFF. The full variable domain, rest sourced from reference TRBV27 and TRBJ1-4, is EAQVTQNPRYLITVTGKKLTVTCSQNMNHEYMSWYRQDPGLGLRQIYYSMNVEVTDKGDVPEGYKVSRKEKRNFPLILESPSPNQTSLYFCASSPEGGNRVEKLFFGSGTQLSVL.

This chain uses TRBV7-2 with TRBJ1-5; the D is unclear. The V end was cut by 5 bases, the J end by 4 bases, with 6 bases between. Germline loops: CDR1 SGHTA, CDR2 FQGNSA. The CDR3 has 12 residues. CDR3 nucleotides: TGTGCCAGCAGCACAAATAATCAGCCCCAGCATTTT. It specifies CASSTNNQPQHF.

Regarding this clonotype: At one boundary the junction diverges from the germline segment, which might be a read error. The chain has TRBV20-1 and TRBJ2-4, with TRBD2 matching 9 bases. Germline CDR1 reads DFQATT; CDR2 reads SNEGSKA (reference sequence). CDR3 size: 16 residues. The CDR3 region is CSATVSGGLSKNIQSF. The CDR3 DNA sequence: TGCAGTGCCACCGTTAGCGGGGGACTATCCAAAAACATTCAGTCCTTC.

This clonotype was counted a few times. The chain joins TRBV5-1 to TRBJ1-5; the match to TRBD1 covers 11 bases. J was trimmed by 5 bases and V by 5 bases; bases with no gene match: 12. Germline lookup yields CDR1 SGHRS and CDR2 YFSETQ. CDR3 length: 17 residues. CDR3 coding DNA: TGCGCCAGCAGGGCCGGGACAGGGGGTGGTGAGCATCAGCCCCAGCATTTT. Encoded protein: CASRAGTGGGEHQPQHF. Based on the CDR3 plus reference TRBV5-1 and TRBJ1-5, the full variable domain is KAGVTQTPRYLIKTRGQQVTLSCSPISGHRSVSWYQQTPGQGLQFLFEYFSETQRNKGNFPGRFSGRQFSNSRSEMNVSTLELGDSALYLCASRAGTGGGEHQPQHFGDGTRLSIL.

In DNA, the CDR3 is TGTGCCAGCAGCTCACCGTTGGGCTCCTACAATGAGCAGTTCTTC. It yields the protein CASSSPLGSYNEQFF. V is TRBV5-4 and J is TRBJ2-1; D call uncertain. The V gene's germline CDR1 is SGHNT and CDR2 YYREEE (reference sequence). V was cut by 3 bases and J by 0 bases, with 10 bases left in between. The CDR3 has 15 residues.

The CDR3 loop reads CSARDRLAGVDTQYF. CDR3 bases: TGCAGTGCTAGAGATCGACTAGCGGGAGTAGATACGCAGTATTTT. This chain uses TRBV20-1 with TRBJ2-3; 12 nucleotides match TRBD2. The CDR3 loop spans 15 amino acids. V was clipped by 0 bases and J by 5 bases; unmatched bases: 3. Germline V gene sequence: CDR1 DFQATT, CDR2 SNEGSKA (reference sequence).

This chain connects TRBV4-3 to TRBJ2-1; a weak D match, TRBD2 (6 bases). The germline gives CDR1 LGHNA, CDR2 YSLEER. CDR3 length equals 16 residues. Trimming took 4 bases from V and 3 from J, leaving 16 bases between them. The CDR3 is CASSPSGLASYNEQFF. In DNA, the CDR3 is TGCGCCAGCAGCCCCTCGGGTCTAGCGAGCTACAATGAGCAGTTCTTC.

In its sample, this clonotype was seen many times. The chain has TRBV5-1 and TRBJ2-1; TRBD2 aligns across 13 bases. CDR1 and CDR2 from the germline V gene are SGHRS and YFSETQ. The CDR3 spans 17 residues. V dropped 1 base and J dropped 7; count of bases not matched to a gene: 8. CDR3 sequence (DNA): TGCGCCAGCAGCTTGAGGACTAGCGGGAGAGAAAAGAATGAGCAGTTCTTC. Translated, it gives CASSLRTSGREKNEQFF.

This chain uses TRBV20-1 with TRBJ1-2; D is unresolved. The germline gives CDR1 DFQATT, CDR2 SNEGSKA (reference sequence). This CDR3 is built from 12 residues. Between the trimmed V and J ends, which lost 0 bases and 7 bases, there was a span of 9 bases. This CDR3 reads CSAREGGVGYTF. DNA of the CDR3: TGCAGTGCTAGAGAAGGTGGGGTTGGCTACACCTTC.

This clonotype was picked up a small number of times. The chain recombines TRBV10-3 with TRBJ1-5, with D unclear. Germline V lookup: CDR1 ENHRY, CDR2 SYGVKD. This CDR3 is 13 amino acids long. V lost 3 bases and J lost 5, with 8 bases in between. In DNA, the CDR3 is TGTGCCATCAGTGAAAGGCCCGATCAGCCCCAGCATTTT. Protein product: CAISERPDQPQHF.